This paragraph covers one T cell receptor (beta chain) sequence. This clone appeared a single time. Its binding antigen is unknown. No qualities accompany the bases; no much larger clone lies one base away. These data are taken from a study of blood T cell repertoires in COVID-19 (dated by TCRdb to the early 2020s). With respect to the entire study: Samples covering the acute and convalescent phases of COVID-19 were provided by collaborators in the United States, Italy and Spain. Where available, HLA class I and class II types were obtained from metadata supplied by the sample provider rather than from assay-based typing. Deeply sampled blood TCRbeta repertoires from subjects exposed to, actively infected with, or recovered from COVID-19 were included in the dataset. The repertoires were made available in a free public database intended to serve as a resource for research on the immune response to SARS-CoV-2. The prospective study material was composed of cDNA or gDNA derived from T cells, B-cell-depleted T cells, or PBMCs. Sample metadata almost always included a de-identified subject ID, COVID-19 status, age in years and sex. Samples came from the ongoing ImmuneRACE study (first 160 participants) plus 1,254 subjects from 6 global collaborators. Study-wide findings and limitations: How much clinical and demographic metadata was included differed by source and by participant, and the metadata was provided uncurated.

The CDR3, from cysteine to phenylalanine, totals 15 residues. Only the CDR3 part of the read is kept: 45 bases, read in frame from the first base. Trimming at the junction amounts to 7 bases on V and 7 bases on J, and the germline ends lie 20 bases apart. The germline V gene yields MDHEN for CDR1 and SYDVKM for CDR2. Collaborating institutions collected whole blood in K2EDTA tubes following their own protocols. For TCRbeta analysis, collaborator samples were shipped as frozen whole blood, as isolated PBMCs, or as DNA extracted from either sample type. TCRbeta CDR3 regions were amplified from genomic DNA using the immunoSEQ Assay, a bias-controlled multiplex PCR. Under the source paper's analysis protocol: Nucleated cell counts per sample were estimated from amplification of reference gene primers within the assay. To quantify the absolute abundance of each unique TCRbeta CDR3 rearrangement, sequence reads were collapsed and filtered. Productive Simpson clonality was computed per sample as the square root of Simpson's diversity index over productive rearrangements. Held by TCRdb, this immuneACCESS table contains in-frame sequences only and omits some clones. Under half of the omission traces to an unresolved V gene where checked; the cause of the rest is unknown. That table gives V, J and clone size, and the DNA gave D and trimming. In this sample the table shows about 110,000 clones, 80% to 90% of which occur a single time. 16% of the sample is held by the ten biggest clonotypes.

The sample comprised peripheral blood. This TCR was recovered from an older woman with acute or convalescent COVID-19. This receptor chain uses TRBV28 and TRBJ1-5; the D segment could be TRBD1, given 5 matching bases. The CDR3 protein is CASTIGGRVQQPQHF. Here is the DNA: TGTGCCAGCACCATAGGCGGCAGGGTACAACAGCCCCAGCATTTT.